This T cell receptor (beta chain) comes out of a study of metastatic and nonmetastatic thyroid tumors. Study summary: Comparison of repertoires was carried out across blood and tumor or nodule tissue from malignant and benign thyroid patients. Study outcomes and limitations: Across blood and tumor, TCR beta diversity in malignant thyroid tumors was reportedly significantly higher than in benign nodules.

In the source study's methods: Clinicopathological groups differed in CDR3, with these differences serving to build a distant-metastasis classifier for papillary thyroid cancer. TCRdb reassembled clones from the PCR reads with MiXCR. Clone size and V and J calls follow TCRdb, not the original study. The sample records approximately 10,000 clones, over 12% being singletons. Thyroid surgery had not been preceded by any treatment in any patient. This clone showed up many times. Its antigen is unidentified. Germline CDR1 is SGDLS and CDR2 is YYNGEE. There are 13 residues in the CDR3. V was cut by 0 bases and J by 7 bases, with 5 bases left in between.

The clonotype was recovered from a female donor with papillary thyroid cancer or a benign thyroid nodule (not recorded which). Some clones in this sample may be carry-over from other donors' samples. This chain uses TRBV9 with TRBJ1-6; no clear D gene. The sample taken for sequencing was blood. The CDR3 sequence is CASSVGPNSPLHF. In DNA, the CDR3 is TGTGCCAGCAGCGTAGGACCAAATTCACCCCTCCACTTT. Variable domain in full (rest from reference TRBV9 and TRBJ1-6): DSGVTQTPKHLITATGQRVTLRCSPRSGDLSVYWYQQSLDQGLQFLIQYYNGEERAKGNILERFSAQQFPDLHSELNLSSLELGDSALYFCASSVGPNSPLHFGNGTRLTVT.